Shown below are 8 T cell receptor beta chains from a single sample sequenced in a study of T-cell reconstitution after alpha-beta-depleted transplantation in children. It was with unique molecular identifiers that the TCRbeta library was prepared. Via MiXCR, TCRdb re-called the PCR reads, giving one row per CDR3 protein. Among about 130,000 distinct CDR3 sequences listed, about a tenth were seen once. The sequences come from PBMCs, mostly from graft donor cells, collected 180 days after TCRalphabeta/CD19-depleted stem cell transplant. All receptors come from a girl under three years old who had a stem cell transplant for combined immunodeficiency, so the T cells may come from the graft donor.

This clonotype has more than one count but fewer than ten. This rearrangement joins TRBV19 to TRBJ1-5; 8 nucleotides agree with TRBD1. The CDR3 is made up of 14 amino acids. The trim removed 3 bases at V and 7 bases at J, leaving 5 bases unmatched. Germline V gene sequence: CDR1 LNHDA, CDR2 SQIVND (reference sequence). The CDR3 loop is CASSIVQGGQPQHF. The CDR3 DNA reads TGTGCCAGTAGTATTGTACAGGGGGGACAGCCCCAGCATTTT.

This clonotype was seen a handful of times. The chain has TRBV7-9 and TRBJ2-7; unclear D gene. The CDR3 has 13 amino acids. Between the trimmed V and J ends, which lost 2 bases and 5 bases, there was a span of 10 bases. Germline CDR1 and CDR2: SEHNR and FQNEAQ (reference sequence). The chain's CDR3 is CASSLYRVDEQYF. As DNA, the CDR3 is TGTGCCAGCAGCTTATATAGGGTAGACGAGCAGTACTTC.

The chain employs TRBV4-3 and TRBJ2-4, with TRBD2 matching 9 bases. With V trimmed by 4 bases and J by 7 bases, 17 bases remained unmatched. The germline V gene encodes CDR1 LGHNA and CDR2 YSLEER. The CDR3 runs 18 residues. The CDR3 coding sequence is TGCGCCAGCAGCCCAGCTTTCGGTCTAGCGGGGCCGGGGAACATTCAGTACTTC. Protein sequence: CASSPAFGLAGPGNIQYF.

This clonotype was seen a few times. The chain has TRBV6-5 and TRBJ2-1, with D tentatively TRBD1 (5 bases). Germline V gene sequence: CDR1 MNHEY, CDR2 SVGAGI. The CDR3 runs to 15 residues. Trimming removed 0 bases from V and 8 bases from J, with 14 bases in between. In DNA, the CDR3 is TGTGCCAGCAGTTACTCGAGCCACAGGTACGATGAGCAGTTCTTC. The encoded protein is CASSYSSHRYDEQFF.

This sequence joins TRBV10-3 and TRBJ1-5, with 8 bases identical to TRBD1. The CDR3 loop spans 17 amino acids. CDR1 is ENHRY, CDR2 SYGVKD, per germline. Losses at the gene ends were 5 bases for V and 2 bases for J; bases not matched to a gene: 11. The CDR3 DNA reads TGTGCCATCAGTTCATCAGGAAAGGGACAGGGCAATCAGCCCCAGCATTTT. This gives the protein CAISSSGKGQGNQPQHF.

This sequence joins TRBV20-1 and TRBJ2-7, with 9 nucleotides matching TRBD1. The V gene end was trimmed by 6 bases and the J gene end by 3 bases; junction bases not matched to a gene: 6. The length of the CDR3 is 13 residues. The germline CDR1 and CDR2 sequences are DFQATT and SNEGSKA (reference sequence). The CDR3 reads CSAFNRGLYEQYF. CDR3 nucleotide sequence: TGCAGTGCGTTCAACAGGGGGCTCTACGAGCAGTACTTC.

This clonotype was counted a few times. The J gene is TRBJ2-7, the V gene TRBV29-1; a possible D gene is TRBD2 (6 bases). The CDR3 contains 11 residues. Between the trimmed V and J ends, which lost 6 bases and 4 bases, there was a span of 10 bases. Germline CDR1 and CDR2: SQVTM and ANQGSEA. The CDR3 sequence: CSVGDWYEQYF. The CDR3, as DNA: TGCAGCGTGGGGGACTGGTACGAGCAGTACTTC.

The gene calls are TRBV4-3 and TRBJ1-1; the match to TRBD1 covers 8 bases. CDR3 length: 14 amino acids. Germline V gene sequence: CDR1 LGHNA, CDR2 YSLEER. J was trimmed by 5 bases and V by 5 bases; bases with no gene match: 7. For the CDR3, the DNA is TGCGCCAGCAGCATCCGGACAGGGAATACTGAAGCTTTCTTT. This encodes CASSIRTGNTEAFF.